One sample yielded the 31 T cell receptor beta chains listed below, sequenced in a study of molecular identifiers for immune sequencing clone quantification. TCRdb re-called the PCR reads through MiXCR, storing one row per CDR3 protein. The table has some 97,000 distinct CDR3 sequences, 24% seen once. Sequenced: naive CD8+ T cells from blood, with Jurkat cell RNA spiked in. Stated subset: FACS-sorted CD8+CD4-CCR7+CD45RA+ naive T cells. The receptor set was obtained from a human donor in good health. Some libraries in this study had Jurkat cell RNA spiked in.

For this clonotype: This may arise from a read error, as a much more abundant clone is one base away. This CDR3 reads CASSQSGQELETQCF. The CDR3 DNA sequence: TGCGCCAGCAGCCAATCTGGACAGGAATTAGAGACCCAGTGCTTC. The V gene is TRBV4-1, the J gene TRBJ2-5, with 7 bases fitting TRBD1. The CDR3 length is 15 residues. The V gene's germline CDR1 is MGHRA and CDR2 YSYEKL.

In this sample, this clonotype turned up a few times. The chain is built from TRBV20-1 and TRBJ1-1; perhaps TRBD1 as D (6 bases). The V and J ends lost 5 bases and 4 bases respectively, with 20 bases between them. In germline, CDR1 is DFQATT, CDR2 SNEGSKA (reference sequence). The CDR3 has 15 residues. The CDR3 here is CSAPVIRGLFTEAFF. CDR3 in DNA: TGCAGTGCTCCAGTAATCCGGGGGCTTTTCACTGAAGCTTTCTTT.

Many counts were recorded for this clonotype. This chain joins TRBV11-2 and TRBJ2-3; TRBD1 is a possible D gene (6 bases). The V end lost 5 bases, the J end lost 5 bases, and 20 bases lay between the germline ends. Germline V gene sequence: CDR1 SGHAT, CDR2 FQNNGV. There are 16 residues in the CDR3. The DNA of the CDR3 is TGTGCCAGCAGCGGGGAATATGGACAGTTGATAGATACGCAGTATTTT. Translating gives CASSGEYGQLIDTQYF. The full variable domain, rest sourced from reference TRBV11-2 and TRBJ2-3, is EAGVAQSPRYKIIEKRQSVAFWCNPISGHATLYWYQQILGQGPKLLIQFQNNGVVDDSQLPKDRFSAERLKGVDSTLKIQPAKLEDSAVYLCASSGEYGQLIDTQYFGPGTRLTVL.

This chain uses TRBV7-8 with TRBJ2-4; D is uncertain. Trimming left V 1 base short and J 6 bases short, with 10 bases between. The CDR3 runs 14 residues. In germline, CDR1 is SGHVS, CDR2 FQNEAQ. CDR3: CASSLGVNPNIQYF. In DNA form, the CDR3 reads TGTGCCAGCAGCTTAGGGGTCAATCCAAACATTCAGTACTTC.

The genes are TRBV27 and TRBJ1-2; D possibly corresponds to TRBD1 (5 bases). Trimming pared 3 bases from V and 4 bases from J, leaving 15 bases between. The CDR3 covers 15 residues. From germline, CDR1 is MNHEY and CDR2 SMNVEV (reference sequence). The CDR3 nucleotides are TGTGCCAGCAGTTTTCAGACACCGAGGGGCTATGGCTACACCTTC. It encodes CASSFQTPRGYGYTF.

The gene calls are TRBV11-1 and TRBJ2-1; perhaps TRBD1 as D (6 bases). This CDR3 contains 12 residues. Deletions cut 1 base from V and 10 bases from J, with 8 bases between. The germline CDR1 and CDR2 sequences are SGHAT and FQDESV (reference sequence). The CDR3 DNA sequence: TGTGCCAGCAGCTTAGGACAGGAGGAGCAGTTCTTC. As protein: CASSLGQEEQFF.

This clonotype was seen many times. This chain connects TRBV4-1 to TRBJ1-6, with 7 nucleotides matching TRBD1. The CDR3 totals 17 residues. Trimming removed 1 base from V and 6 bases from J; junction bases left unmatched: 9. The germline gives CDR1 MGHRA, CDR2 YSYEKL. The CDR3 DNA reads as TGCGCCAGCAGCCAAGTTGAGGGGGCGCAAGGTAATTCACCCCTCCACTTT. Translating gives CASSQVEGAQGNSPLHF.

This clonotype was picked up many times. This chain uses TRBV2 with TRBJ1-5; the D is unclear. This CDR3 is built from 16 residues. Trimming removed 5 bases from V and 0 bases from J, with 14 bases in between. Germline-derived CDR1 and CDR2 are SNHLY and FYNNEI. CDR3: CASSPHPDASNQPQHF. In DNA, the CDR3 is TGTGCCAGCAGTCCTCACCCGGACGCTAGCAATCAGCCCCAGCATTTT.

This clonotype has only a few counts. The chain is built from TRBV28 and TRBJ2-7; the match to TRBD2 covers 7 bases. CDR3 length equals 15 residues. Per germline, CDR1 MDHEN and CDR2 SYDVKM. V lost 7 bases to trimming and J lost 0 bases; unmatched junction nucleotides: 9. CDR3 sequence reads: CASTMGEGLSYEQYF. CDR3 bases: TGTGCCAGCACCATGGGGGAGGGGCTCTCCTACGAGCAGTACTTC.

The J gene is TRBJ1-1, the V gene TRBV27, with 7 bases matching TRBD1. Germline-derived CDR1 and CDR2 are MNHEY and SMNVEV (reference sequence). With V trimmed by 4 bases and J by 3 bases, 2 bases remained unmatched. This CDR3 is 13 amino acids long. CDR3 DNA: TGTGCCAGCAGTTATGGACAGGACACTGAAGCTTTCTTT. Translated, it gives CASSYGQDTEAFF.

This clonotype was recorded a few times. The rearrangement links TRBV4-3 to TRBJ1-4, with 7 positions matching TRBD1. Germline V gives CDR1 LGHNA, CDR2 YSLEER. V dropped 2 bases and J dropped 6; count of bases not matched to a gene: 6. This CDR3 contains 15 residues. The CDR3 sequence is CASSQRDSPHEKLFF. In DNA form, the CDR3 reads TGCGCCAGCAGCCAAAGGGACAGCCCCCATGAAAAACTGTTTTTT.

This clonotype was seen ten or more times. The rearrangement joins TRBV7-6 to TRBJ2-7; D is unclear. The CDR3 consists of 14 residues. V was shortened by 5 bases and J by 5 bases, with 16 bases between the two germline ends. Germline CDR1 is SGHVS and CDR2 is FNYEAQ. The CDR3 region is CASSPYLGRDEQYF. CDR3 in DNA: TGTGCCAGCAGCCCTTATTTGGGTCGGGACGAGCAGTACTTC.

The V call is TRBV5-6, the J call TRBJ2-1, with D tentatively TRBD1 (6 bases). V was clipped by 3 bases and J by 9 bases, with 16 bases between them. Germline lookup yields CDR1 SGHDT and CDR2 YYEEEE. This CDR3 is 14 amino acids long. The CDR3 sequence is CASSSGVGRAEQFF. In DNA, the CDR3 is TGTGCCAGCAGCTCAGGGGTTGGGCGGGCTGAGCAGTTCTTC.

As for this clonotype: With a much larger clone just one base away, this may be a read error. V usage is TRBV27 and J usage is TRBJ2-3, with 8 bases aligning to TRBD2. The CDR3 sequence is 16 residues long. The germline gives CDR1 MNHEY, CDR2 SMNVEV (reference sequence). Written as DNA, the CDR3 is TGTGCCAGCAGTTTTACGGGGGGGGCGGGTCCAGATACGCTGTATTTT. It yields the protein CASSFTGGAGPDTLYF.

In regard to this clonotype: A much larger clone differs by one base, so this may be a read error. The chain uses TRBV4-2 and TRBJ1-4; D unclear. Germline CDR1 reads LGHNA; CDR2 reads YNFKEQ. The CDR3 spans 17 residues. CDR3 amino acids: CASGQTVGPGLTEKLFF. CDR3 sequence (DNA): TGTGCCAGCGGCCAGACTGTCGGTCCGGGTCTGACTGAAAAACTGTTTTTT.

The chain couples TRBV15 to TRBJ2-7; D gene ambiguous. The CDR3 sequence is 15 residues long. The germline CDR1 and CDR2 sequences are LNHNV and YYDKDF (reference sequence). V was shortened by 1 base and J by 2 bases, with 12 bases between the two germline ends. The CDR3 DNA follows: TGTGCCACCAGCAGAGGAACAGACGAACCCTACGAGCAGTACTTC. Its protein is CATSRGTDEPYEQYF.

Regarding this clonotype: A much larger clone is a single base away; this may be a read error. This chain uses TRBV15 with TRBJ1-1; D perhaps matches TRBD1 (6 bases). Germline-derived CDR1 and CDR2 are LNHNV and YYDKDF (reference sequence). Trimming took 7 bases from V and 0 from J, leaving 9 bases between them. The CDR3 consists of 13 residues. CDR3 amino acids: CATTGDVNTEAFF. The CDR3 DNA sequence: TGTGCCACCACAGGGGACGTGAACACTGAAGCTTTCTTT.

This clonotype showed up many times. This rearrangement joins TRBV20-1 to TRBJ2-7, with D perhaps TRBD1 or TRBD2 (6 bases each). With 1 base removed from V and 3 bases from J, the gap between germline ends came to 13 bases. Germline CDR1 reads DFQATT; CDR2 reads SNEGSKA (reference sequence). The CDR3 is 14 amino acids. The CDR3 bases are TGCAGTGCTAGAGCTCAACAGGGAGGCTACGAGCAGTACTTC. It translates to CSARAQQGGYEQYF.

This clonotype was counted at least ten times. The V gene is TRBV7-2, the J gene TRBJ2-1; D remains ambiguous. Trimming removed 5 bases at V and 5 bases at J, with 7 bases between. The germline CDR1 and CDR2 sequences are SGHTA and FQGNSA. The CDR3 sequence is 12 residues long. Here the CDR3 DNA reads TGTGCCAGCAGCCAACTAAACAATGAGCAGTTCTTC. Amino acids: CASSQLNNEQFF.

At least ten counts were recorded for this clonotype. The rearrangement joins TRBV6-1 to TRBJ2-7, with 10 bases that match TRBD1. The V gene end was trimmed by 2 bases and the J gene end by 4 bases; junction bases not matched to a gene: 8. Germline CDR1 and CDR2: MNHNS and SASEGT. This CDR3 spans 16 amino acids. CDR3 in DNA: TGTGCCAGCAGTGAACCTTACGACAGGGGGCTTTACGAGCAGTACTTC. It is translated as CASSEPYDRGLYEQYF.

This clonotype was seen a handful of times. This chain connects TRBV4-3 to TRBJ2-7, with 7 nucleotides matching TRBD2. This CDR3 comprises 15 residues. Germline assignment: CDR1 LGHNA and CDR2 YSLEER. The ends lost 4 bases at V and 2 bases at J; junction bases unmatched: 8. The CDR3 spells CASSPLASGTYEQYF. Here the CDR3 DNA reads TGCGCCAGCAGCCCCCTTGCTAGCGGTACCTACGAGCAGTACTTC.

This clonotype appeared a few times. The chain links TRBV27 to TRBJ1-4; D call uncertain. The germline V gene encodes CDR1 MNHEY and CDR2 SMNVEV (reference sequence). V gave up 2 bases and J gave up 6 bases, with 10 bases separating them. CDR3 length: 14 residues. DNA of the CDR3: TGTGCCAGCAGTTTACTGAGCGGTCATGAAAAACTGTTTTTT. Translated: CASSLLSGHEKLFF.

For this clonotype: A single base separates this from a much larger clone, so it may be a read error. V usage is TRBV9 and J usage is TRBJ1-1; TRBD1 agrees at 7 bases. Germline loops: CDR1 SGDLS, CDR2 YYNGEE. This CDR3 has 15 residues. V lost 4 bases to trimming and J lost 6 bases; unmatched junction nucleotides: 12. CDR3 nucleotides: TGTGCCAGCAGCCCGGGATCAACAGGGGCCCCTGAAGCTTTCTTT. Its translation is CASSPGSTGAPEAFF. The complete variable domain, with remaining parts taken from reference TRBV9 and TRBJ1-1, reads DSGVTQTPKHLITATGQRVTLRCSPRSGDLSVYWYQQSLDQGLQFLIQYYNGEERAKGNILERFSAQQFPDLHSELNLSSLELGDSALYFCASSPGSTGAPEAFFGQGTRLTVV.

This clonotype was observed a few times. The chain uses TRBV27 and TRBJ2-2, with D possibly being TRBD2 (5 bases). Trimming removed 7 bases at V and 1 base at J, with 10 bases between. CDR1 is MNHEY and CDR2 is SMNVEV in the germline V gene (reference sequence). The CDR3 runs 14 residues. In nucleotides, the CDR3 is TGTGCCAGCACCAGCGGCATGAACACCGGGGAGCTGTTTTTT. Amino acids: CASTSGMNTGELFF.

In the case of this clonotype: With a much larger clone just one base away, this may be a read error. J is TRBJ2-2 and V is TRBV7-6; possibly TRBD1 for D (6 bases). CDR1 and CDR2 from the germline V gene are SGHVS and FNYEAQ. This CDR3 region has 20 residues. CDR3 sequence (DNA): TGTGCCAGCAGCTTGTGGCTTGGGGAGAGGGACATTACGAACACCCGGGAGCTGTTTTTT. It codes for CASSLWLGERDITNTRELFF. Full variable domain (rest looked up from reference TRBV7-6 and TRBJ2-2): GAGVSQSPRYKVTKRGQDVALRCDPISGHVSLYWYRQALGQGPEFLTYFNYEAQQDKSGLPNDRFSAERPEGSISTLTIQRTEQRDSAMYRCASSLWLGERDITNTRELFFGEGSRLTVL.

Written as DNA, the CDR3 is TGCGCCAGCAGCTTTCCGGGGGACTACGAGCAGTACTTC. Its translation: CASSFPGDYEQYF. The genes are TRBV5-1 and TRBJ2-7, with D possibly matching TRBD2 (6 bases). The CDR3 sequence is 13 residues long. With 2 bases removed from V and 3 bases from J, the gap between germline ends came to 9 bases. Germline V gene lookup returns CDR1 SGHRS and CDR2 YFSETQ.

There are many counts of this clonotype. V and J are TRBV20-1 and TRBJ2-3; 7 bases align to TRBD1. The germline V gene has CDR1 DFQATT and CDR2 SNEGSKA (reference sequence). V gave up 5 bases and J gave up 0 bases; unmatched junction bases: 5. The CDR3 is made up of 14 amino acids. CDR3 sequence: CSALDRASTDTQYF. CDR3 DNA sequence: TGCAGTGCTCTAGACAGGGCGAGCACAGATACGCAGTATTTT.

Comments on this clonotype: A much larger clone differs by one base, so this may be a read error. V usage is TRBV20-1 and J usage is TRBJ2-5; possible D gene TRBD2, 6 bases. CDR1 is DFQATT and CDR2 is SNEGSKA in the germline V gene (reference sequence). The CDR3 length is 15 residues. Trimming pared 1 base from V and 2 bases from J, leaving 14 bases between. The CDR3 nucleotides are TGCAGTGCTAGAGTAGCCGGACGGGGGCAAGAGACCCAGTACTTC. Its protein is CSARVAGRGQETQYF.

This clonotype was seen many times. The V call is TRBV13, the J call TRBJ1-1, with D uncertain. Trimming took off 5 bases at V and 7 bases at J, with 17 bases between the two ends. Per the germline V gene, CDR1 is PRHDT and CDR2 is FYEKMQ (reference sequence). The CDR3 covers 14 residues. CDR3 loop: CASSPDGRPYEAFF. In nucleotides, the CDR3 is TGTGCCAGCAGCCCAGACGGGAGACCGTATGAAGCTTTCTTT.

Of note for this clonotype: A much larger clone lies a single base off, so this may be a read error. CDR3 region: CASSPGRICYEQYF. The CDR3 DNA follows: TGTGCCAGCAGCCCGGGACGGATCTGCTACGAGCAGTACTTC. The rearrangement links TRBV7-2 to TRBJ2-7; perhaps D is TRBD1 or TRBD2 (5 bases each). The CDR3 has 14 residues. Germline V lookup: CDR1 SGHTA, CDR2 FQGNSA. Deletions cut 5 bases from V and 3 bases from J, with 14 bases between.

This clonotype appeared many times. The V and J genes are TRBV7-3 and TRBJ1-4, with TRBD1 identical over 7 bases. CDR3 length equals 15 residues. V trimming: 4 bases; J trimming: 0 bases; junction bases outside the gene matches: 2. Germline assignment: CDR1 SGHTA and CDR2 FQGTGA. Written as DNA, the CDR3 is TGTGCCAGCAGCTCCACAGGGGCAACTAATGAAAAACTGTTTTTT. It codes for CASSSTGATNEKLFF.